The text below deals with one TCR beta chain. PCR employed 60 Vbeta and 13 Jbeta primers. Measured with immunoSEQ multiplex PCR; TCRdb has only the in-frame clones, and not every one. The sample consists of around 180,000 clones, about 65% of them appearing once. Germline CDR1 reads SGHVS; CDR2 reads FQNEAQ. The CDR3 contains 11 residues. Trimming removed 5 bases at V and 3 bases at J, with 4 bases between. The data are from a study of cytomegalovirus exposure and HLA in healthy donors. Study-wide context: Unique TCRs numbering some 80 million, obtained from HLA-typed donors, made up an early data release.

The chain uses TRBV7-8 and TRBJ1-1; unclear D gene. The receptor's source is a girl between 5 and 17 years old in good health and CMV-seronegative. Input material: PBMCs. The DNA for the CDR3 is TGTGCCAGCAGCACGGACACTGAAGCTTTCTTT. This sequence encodes CASSTDTEAFF.